This T cell receptor (beta chain) was obtained from a study of T-cell memory formation after mild COVID-19. The study's findings and limits: What remained unconfirmed was the SARS-CoV-2 specificity of second-wave clones peaking on day 37.

TCRdb used MiXCR to reprocess the 5' RACE reads, holding one entry per CDR3 protein. The sample contains under 200,000 distinct CDR3 sequences, roughly a third of which appear only once. A remark on this clonotype: Its antigen is unidentified.

Germline V gene data show CDR1 as LNHDA and CDR2 as SQIVND (reference sequence). The CDR3 sequence is 15 residues long. V was cut by 4 bases and J by 4 bases, with 14 bases left in between. The sequence derives from an adult woman who had mild COVID-19 (a few samples of this study predate the infection). Cell type and time point are not known. This chain connects TRBV19 to TRBJ2-1; D remains unclear. Sequenced material: PBMCs or a T cell subset sorted from them (not recorded which). The CDR3 sequence: CASSTYAGRYNEQFF. CDR3 nucleotide sequence: TGTGCCAGTAGTACCTATGCCGGACGGTACAATGAGCAGTTCTTC.